These 13 T cell receptor beta chains were sequenced from one sample in a study of control samples from healthy donors and cancer patients. Clones were read by immunoSEQ multiplex PCR, and TCRdb kept only the in-frame ones, dropping some. The repertoire holds 170,000 or so clones, with 94% as singletons. The specimen sequenced was blood. These receptors came from a young woman in good health.

The chain joins TRBV27 to TRBJ2-2; no firm D call. CDR1 is MNHEY, CDR2 SMNVEV, per germline (reference sequence). Trimming left V 2 bases short and J 4 bases short, with 11 bases between. The CDR3 loop spans 15 amino acids. In nucleotides, the CDR3 is TGTGCCAGCAGTTTAACTCCGTTCTTCACCGGGGAGCTGTTTTTT. Protein product: CASSLTPFFTGELFF.

In this sample, this clone turned up once. The chain has TRBV13 and TRBJ1-1; D is perhaps TRBD1 (5 bases). The CDR3 spans 16 residues. V was trimmed by 0 bases and J by 3 bases, leaving 14 bases between them. Germline-derived CDR1 and CDR2 are PRHDT and FYEKMQ (reference sequence). Here the CDR3 reads CASSLGRGFGDTEAFF. CDR3 nucleotides: TGTGCCAGCAGCTTAGGCCGGGGGTTCGGGGACACTGAAGCTTTCTTT.

The chain is built from TRBV19 and TRBJ2-1; 11 bases fit TRBD2. V shed 5 bases, J shed 8 bases, and the junction held 5 bases outside the gene matches. This CDR3 contains 14 residues. The germline gives CDR1 LNHDA, CDR2 SQIVND (reference sequence). In DNA, the CDR3 is TGTGCCAGTAGTCTAGCGGGAGGTTTTTATGAGCAGTTCTTC. Protein sequence: CASSLAGGFYEQFF.

The V gene is TRBV18, the J gene TRBJ1-4, with D possibly being TRBD1 (6 bases). In germline, CDR1 is KGHSH, CDR2 LQKENI. Trimming removed 4 bases from V and 3 bases from J, with 12 bases in between. This CDR3 is 15 amino acids long. CDR3 DNA: TGTGCCAGCTCACAATACAGGGAAGCTAATGAAAAACTGTTTTTT. This translates into CASSQYREANEKLFF.

V gene TRBV6-5 combines with J gene TRBJ2-7; 7 nucleotides align to TRBD1. V shed 10 bases and J 0 bases; nucleotides not matched to a gene: 12. Looked up from germline, CDR1 is MNHEY and CDR2 is SVGAGI. This CDR3 has 15 amino acids. The CDR3 nucleotides read TGTGCCACCCACCCAGGGACAGCTCTCTCCTACGAGCAGTACTTC. It is translated as CATHPGTALSYEQYF.

A remark on this clone: Different DNA sequences within this sample yield the same CDR3. The chain recombines TRBV5-1 with TRBJ1-3, with a tentative D call TRBD1 (5 bases). The CDR3 sequence is 15 residues long. V shed 0 bases and J shed 2 bases, with 9 bases lying between them. Per the germline V gene, CDR1 is SGHRS and CDR2 is YFSETQ. The CDR3 is CASSLAGGTGNTIYF. CDR3 coding DNA: TGCGCCAGCAGCTTGGCCGGGGGGACTGGAAACACCATATATTTT. The full variable domain, its missing parts supplied by reference TRBV5-1 and TRBJ1-3, is KAGVTQTPRYLIKTRGQQVTLSCSPISGHRSVSWYQQTPGQGLQFLFEYFSETQRNKGNFPGRFSGRQFSNSRSEMNVSTLELGDSALYLCASSLAGGTGNTIYFGEGSWLTVV.

V is TRBV9 and J is TRBJ2-1; 7 positions match TRBD2. V lost 1 base to trimming and J lost 12 bases; unmatched junction nucleotides: 10. The germline gives CDR1 SGDLS, CDR2 YYNGEE. The length of the CDR3 is 14 residues. CDR3 in DNA: TGTGCCAGCAGCGTACCGGGACTATCTGGAGGGCAGTTCTTC. It specifies CASSVPGLSGGQFF.

This clone was seen a single time. The chain has TRBV5-1 and TRBJ1-6; 10 bases match TRBD1. Germline values: CDR1 SGHRS, CDR2 YFSETQ. The V and J ends lost 1 base and 10 bases, in that order; junction bases with no gene match: 5. This CDR3 is built from 15 residues. CDR3 region: CASSLSGQGQSPLHF. The CDR3 coding sequence is TGCGCCAGCAGCTTGTCGGGACAGGGGCAATCACCCCTCCACTTT.

This clone was seen a few times. This chain links TRBV23-1 with TRBJ2-5; D not certain. TRBV23-1 is designated an ORF whose function remains uncertain. V lost 0 bases and J lost 2, with 10 bases in between. The CDR3 is 15 amino acids. CDR3 DNA sequence: TGCGCCAGCAGTCAATCGAAGGTCGCACAAGAGACCCAGTACTTC. This encodes CASSQSKVAQETQYF.

This clone was recorded a few times. The chain carries TRBV5-6 and TRBJ2-2, with D unclear. The CDR3 contains 17 residues. The germline CDR1 and CDR2 sequences are SGHDT and YYEEEE. V dropped 2 bases and J dropped 0 bases, with 14 bases sitting between them. CDR3 DNA sequence: TGTGCCAGCAGCTTTAAAGCTACCGCCTCGAACACCGGGGAGCTGTTTTTT. Its translation is CASSFKATASNTGELFF.

Here the CDR3 DNA reads TGTGCCAGCAGCTTACAGGGCCTTAGCAATCAGCCCCAGCATTTT. Translating it yields CASSLQGLSNQPQHF. The J gene is TRBJ1-5, the V gene TRBV7-9, with D perhaps matching TRBD1 (5 bases). The CDR3 has 15 residues. Germline CDR1 reads SEHNR; CDR2 reads FQNEAQ (reference sequence). Trimming shortened V by 2 bases and J by 0 bases, and 8 bases separated the two germline ends.

The V gene is TRBV2, the J gene TRBJ1-4; D not resolved. The CDR3 loop spans 12 amino acids. V was shortened by 6 bases and J by 6 bases, with 8 bases between the two germline ends. Germline loops: CDR1 SNHLY, CDR2 FYNNEI. The CDR3 DNA reads as TGTGCCAGCAGCCCCCGGGATGAAAAACTGTTTTTT. Protein product: CASSPRDEKLFF.

This chain links TRBV5-4 with TRBJ2-7; TRBD1 or TRBD2 may be the D gene (5 bases each). V dropped 4 bases and J dropped 3 bases, with 17 bases sitting between them. CDR3 length: 15 residues. Germline V gives CDR1 SGHNT, CDR2 YYREEE (reference sequence). The CDR3 DNA sequence: TGTGCCAGCAGCCGGGGCGGGTTCAGGGACTACGAGCAGTACTTC. Its translation: CASSRGGFRDYEQYF.